This TCR beta chain originates from a study of blood T cell repertoires in COVID-19. Whole-study context: The United States, Italy and Spain provided the acute and convalescent COVID-19 samples. The analysed material was cDNA or gDNA that came from T cells, B-cell-depleted T cells, or PBMCs.

The table came from immunoSEQ multiplex PCR; TCRdb's copy has only in-frame clones and leaves some out. The table has 210,000 or so clones, 75% to 90% seen once. Trimming cost V 1 base and J 4 bases; bases outside gene matches: 6. The CDR3 runs 15 residues. Germline-derived CDR1 and CDR2 are SGHTA and FQGNSA. The receptor comes from a woman in her 40s with acute or convalescent COVID-19. The V call is TRBV7-2, the J call TRBJ2-7; 8 nucleotides line up with TRBD2. The sequencing input was peripheral blood. The CDR3 loop is CASSLVAAGEYEQYV. CDR3 coding DNA: TGTGCCAGCAGCTTAGTCGCAGCGGGGGAATACGAGCAGTACGTC.